This entry features one T cell receptor (beta chain) sequence. Its specificity is unknown. In germline, CDR1 is SEHNR, CDR2 FQNEAQ (reference sequence). CDR3 length equals 14 residues. Trimming took 4 bases from V and 7 from J, leaving 16 bases between them. Produced via immunoSEQ multiplex PCR; TCRdb's table is partial and in-frame only. The sample holds about 66,000 clones, 83% seen once. This specimen belongs to a study of OX40 agonist ivuxolimab in advanced cancers. Study as a whole: The patients got ivuxolimab, which is an agonistic anti-OX40 (CD134) antibody. General observations from the study: More expanded clones were seen, on average, in CD8+ T cells than in CD4+.

This chain joins TRBV7-9 and TRBJ1-1, with D hard to call. Specimen: CD4+ or CD8+ T cells sorted from blood, collected in a trial of the OX40 agonist ivuxolimab. This TCR derives from an adult with an advanced solid tumor such as melanoma, head and neck, liver or kidney cancer. The CDR3 protein is CASSSLAGIGEAFF. CDR3 nucleotide sequence: TGTGCCAGCAGCTCCTTGGCAGGCATCGGTGAAGCTTTCTTT.